The entry that follows covers one TCR beta chain sequence. This sample was included in a study of blood T cell repertoires in COVID-19. Study overall: Specimens from acute and convalescent COVID-19 originated in the United States, Italy and Spain.

In the authors' methods: Nucleated cell counts were estimated from reference gene primer amplification. Data came from immunoSEQ multiplex PCR; TCRdb stores just in-frame clones and leaves some out. V, J and clone size were drawn from that table, and D and trimming were deduced from the DNA. The table lists 150,000 to 200,000 clones, around 89% of them singletons. Between the trimmed V and J ends, which lost 3 bases and 4 bases, there was a span of 8 bases. CDR3 size: 13 residues. CDR1 KGHSH and CDR2 LQKENI come from the germline V gene. The sequenced material came from peripheral blood. The sequence came from a young woman with acute or convalescent COVID-19. The chain uses TRBV18 and TRBJ2-3, with D possibly being TRBD1 (5 bases). CDR3: CASSPWGADTQYF. Here the CDR3 DNA reads TGTGCCAGCTCACCCTGGGGCGCAGATACGCAGTATTTT.